Below are 24 T cell receptor beta chains sequenced from a single sample in a study of T cell changes during pregnancy in multiple sclerosis. Assay: immunoSEQ multiplex PCR; the TCRdb copy retains only in-frame clones and omits some. Among about 47,000 clones, around 93% were seen once, and the ten largest hold roughly 2.3%. The sample here was peripheral blood, taken in the third trimester of pregnancy. These receptors originate from a female donor with multiple sclerosis, enrolled in a pregnancy study.

J is TRBJ1-2 and V is TRBV5-1; 10 bases align to TRBD1. The CDR3 is 16 residues long. V trimming: 2 bases; J trimming: 4 bases; junction bases outside the gene matches: 8. Germline CDR1 and CDR2: SGHRS and YFSETQ. CDR3 sequence reads: CASSFGGTGAFYGYTF. For the CDR3, the DNA is TGCGCCAGCAGCTTCGGTGGGACAGGGGCTTTCTATGGCTACACCTTC.

Note on this clone: Other DNA sequences from this sample encode an identical CDR3 as well. This CDR3 reads CASSYSRTGGGYGYTF. The CDR3 coding sequence is TGTGCCAGCAGTTACTCACGGACAGGGGGAGGCTATGGCTACACCTTC. The chain has TRBV6-5 and TRBJ1-2, with 10 nucleotides matching TRBD1. Germline V CDR1 and CDR2: MNHEY, SVGAGI. The CDR3 totals 16 residues. With 0 bases clipped from V and 4 bases from J, the junction kept 5 bases outside the gene matches.

This rearrangement joins TRBV7-3 to TRBJ2-1; no clear D gene. Germline CDR1 and CDR2: SGHTA and FQGTGA. This CDR3 is built from 14 residues. V shed 5 bases and J shed 5 bases, with 13 bases lying between them. CDR3 nucleotide sequence: TGTGCCAGCAGCGAAAGCCCAATCCACAATGAGCAGTTCTTC. Translating gives CASSESPIHNEQFF.

The rearrangement joins TRBV4-3 to TRBJ2-3; 7 positions match TRBD2. Germline V gene lookup returns CDR1 LGHNA and CDR2 YSLEER. The J segment lost 4 bases and the V segment lost 3 bases, leaving 4 bases of the junction unmatched. The CDR3 length is 14 residues. The CDR3 DNA sequence: TGCGCCAGCAGCCATTCGCGGGAGCCAGATACGCAGTATTTT. Translation: CASSHSREPDTQYF.

The chain carries TRBV4-3 and TRBJ2-5; TRBD1 agrees at 7 bases. This CDR3 is built from 13 residues. The germline CDR1 and CDR2 sequences are LGHNA and YSLEER. J gave up 5 bases and V 4 bases, and 4 bases lay outside the gene matches. As DNA, the CDR3 is TGCGCCAGCAGCCGAGACAGGGTCGAGACCCAGTACTTC. It translates to CASSRDRVETQYF.

V usage is TRBV19 and J usage is TRBJ2-7; 7 bases are a match to TRBD2. Looked up from germline, CDR1 is LNHDA and CDR2 is SQIVND (reference sequence). CDR3 length: 14 residues. V dropped 5 bases and J dropped 2; count of bases not matched to a gene: 6. The CDR3, as DNA: TGTGCCAGTAGTGGGGTAGCGGGCACCTACGAGCAGTACTTC. Protein sequence: CASSGVAGTYEQYF.

In DNA, the CDR3 is TGTGCCAGCAGCTTAGTATGGATGCGGGAGGACACAGATACGCAGTATTTT. Encoded protein: CASSLVWMREDTDTQYF. The rearrangement joins TRBV7-9 to TRBJ2-3; TRBD2 agrees at 8 bases. The CDR3 is 17 amino acids. CDR1 is SEHNR, CDR2 FQNEAQ, per germline (reference sequence). V lost 1 base and J lost 2; bases outside the gene matches: 8.

This chain joins TRBV14 and TRBJ1-1; D might be TRBD1 (5 bases). The CDR3 totals 13 residues. Germline CDR1 is SGHDN and CDR2 is FVKESK. The V end lost 3 bases, the J end lost 8 bases, and 13 bases lay between the germline ends. CDR3 loop: CASSQGTLGEAFF. The DNA of the CDR3 is TGTGCCAGCAGCCAGGGGACTCTGGGAGAAGCTTTCTTT.

The CDR3 is CGSGGWETQYF. The CDR3 bases are TGTGGTTCAGGGGGGTGGGAGACCCAGTACTTC. The chain uses TRBV28 and TRBJ2-5, with D perhaps TRBD1 (7 bases). CDR3 length equals 11 residues. Germline V gene data show CDR1 as MDHEN and CDR2 as SYDVKM.

The chain carries TRBV6-6 and TRBJ1-5; maybe TRBD1 (5 bases). The CDR3 spans 16 residues. Trimming stripped 5 bases from V and 0 bases from J, with 14 bases between. CDR1 MNHNY and CDR2 SVGAGI come from the germline V gene (reference sequence). CDR3 sequence: CASSPGGTYSNQPQHF. The DNA for the CDR3 is TGTGCCAGCAGTCCGGGGGGGACTTATAGCAATCAGCCCCAGCATTTT.

This clone appeared a few times. This sample also contains other DNA sequences that code for the same CDR3. This chain connects TRBV7-9 to TRBJ1-1; D gene uncertain. This CDR3 region has 14 residues. The germline CDR1 and CDR2 sequences are SEHNR and FQNEAQ (reference sequence). V was pared by 3 bases and J by 1 base, with 9 bases between. CDR3 amino acids: CASSLGGGNTEAFF. The CDR3 DNA reads TGTGCCAGCAGCTTGGGTGGAGGGAACACTGAAGCTTTCTTT.

The chain links TRBV7-9 to TRBJ2-3; 7 bases line up with TRBD2. The CDR3 is 16 amino acids. Germline trimming cut 3 bases from V and 0 bases from J; bases unmatched to any gene: 6. Germline CDR1 and CDR2: SEHNR and FQNEAQ (reference sequence). The CDR3 coding sequence is TGTGCCAGCAGCTTTGGATCGGGGGGAAGCACAGATACGCAGTATTTT. Protein product: CASSFGSGGSTDTQYF.

The chain combines TRBV2 with TRBJ2-5; D may be TRBD1 (5 bases). The CDR3 is 13 amino acids. Germline CDR1 reads SNHLY; CDR2 reads FYNNEI. Trimming took off 6 bases at V and 1 base at J, with 9 bases between the two ends. CDR3 loop: CASRHRGQETQYF. In DNA, the CDR3 is TGTGCCAGCAGGCATAGGGGCCAAGAGACCCAGTACTTC.

The rearrangement uses TRBV14 and TRBJ2-1, with D tentatively TRBD2 (6 bases). This CDR3 has 14 amino acids. CDR1 and CDR2 from the germline V gene are SGHDN and FVKESK. V lost 3 bases and J lost 5, with 11 bases in between. The CDR3 DNA is TGTGCCAGCAGCCACGGGGGAGGTAACAATGAGCAGTTCTTC. This sequence encodes CASSHGGGNNEQFF.

The genes are TRBV11-3 and TRBJ2-7; 8 bases align to TRBD1. Per the germline V gene, CDR1 is SGHNT and CDR2 is YENEEA. J gave up 3 bases and V 5 bases, and 12 bases lay outside the gene matches. The CDR3 totals 16 residues. The CDR3 protein is CASSKREGQGRYEQYF. The CDR3 nucleotides are TGTGCCAGCAGCAAACGAGAAGGACAGGGACGCTACGAGCAGTACTTC.

V and J are TRBV5-4 and TRBJ2-3; TRBD2 matches 12 bases. The germline gives CDR1 SGHNT, CDR2 YYREEE (reference sequence). The CDR3 is 16 amino acids. V lost 2 bases to trimming and J lost 5 bases; unmatched junction nucleotides: 6. In DNA, the CDR3 is TGTGCCAGCAGCTTCCGACTAGCGGGAGTAGGAGATACGCAGTATTTT. Translated, it gives CASSFRLAGVGDTQYF.

The chain has TRBV15 and TRBJ2-1; D uncertain. CDR3 size: 15 residues. V lost 8 bases and J lost 10, with 24 bases in between. Germline V CDR1 and CDR2: LNHNV, YYDKDF (reference sequence). The CDR3 protein is CATSRRSSLGNEQFF. The CDR3 coding sequence is TGTGCCACCTCCCGCCGCTCTAGTTTAGGCAACGAGCAGTTCTTC.

This clone was detected a few times. V and J are TRBV7-9 and TRBJ1-2, with TRBD1 matching over 8 bases. Germline assignment: CDR1 SEHNR and CDR2 FQNEAQ (reference sequence). The CDR3 has 13 amino acids. J gave up 9 bases and V 5 bases, and 8 bases lay outside the gene matches. Here the CDR3 reads CASSRGQDVRYTF. DNA for the CDR3: TGTGCCAGCAGCCGGGGACAGGACGTACGCTACACCTTC.

The J gene is TRBJ1-1, the V gene TRBV4-3; tentatively, D is TRBD1 (6 bases). The CDR3 sequence is 15 residues long. Germline-derived CDR1 and CDR2 are LGHNA and YSLEER. Trimming left V 0 bases short and J 5 bases short, with 13 bases between. The CDR3 loop reads CASSQDPRGGTEAFF. As DNA, the CDR3 is TGCGCCAGCAGCCAAGATCCGAGGGGGGGGACTGAAGCTTTCTTT.

This clone was counted once. The rearrangement links TRBV7-2 to TRBJ2-2, with D possibly matching TRBD1 (5 bases). Germline assignment: CDR1 SGHTA and CDR2 FQGNSA. The CDR3 has 16 amino acids. V was cut by 3 bases and J by 5 bases, with 16 bases left in between. DNA of the CDR3: TGTGCCAGCAGCTTGGAAGGGGCGCTGGGAACCGGGGAGCTGTTTTTT. This encodes CASSLEGALGTGELFF.

The chain employs TRBV6-6 and TRBJ2-1, with unresolved D. CDR3 size: 14 residues. Trimming took 0 bases from V and 3 from J, leaving 6 bases between them. Germline CDR1 MNHNY, CDR2 SVGAGI (reference sequence). The CDR3 reads CASSYSHDYNEQFF. In nucleotides, the CDR3 is TGTGCCAGCAGTTACTCACATGACTACAATGAGCAGTTCTTC.

The chain carries TRBV6-5 and TRBJ2-7, with a tentative D call TRBD2 (5 bases). Trimming stripped 6 bases from V and 3 bases from J, with 12 bases between. The CDR3 covers 13 residues. Germline lookup yields CDR1 MNHEY and CDR2 SVGAGI. The CDR3 is CASSVSGIYEQYF. In DNA, the CDR3 is TGTGCCAGCAGCGTATCGGGGATCTACGAGCAGTACTTC.

The chain employs TRBV6-1 and TRBJ2-7, with 7 bases identical to TRBD1. J gave up 6 bases and V 5 bases, and 4 bases lay outside the gene matches. CDR3 length equals 12 residues. Germline CDR1 MNHNS, CDR2 SASEGT. DNA for the CDR3: TGTGCCAGCAGTTATTCAGGGGGCGAGCAGTACTTC. It yields the protein CASSYSGGEQYF.

The V call is TRBV28, the J call TRBJ1-1, with D unclear. Germline V gene data show CDR1 as MDHEN and CDR2 as SYDVKM. V was shortened by 2 bases and J by 8 bases, with 18 bases between the two germline ends. CDR3 length equals 15 residues. In DNA form, the CDR3 reads TGTGCCAGCAGTTTAACGGGGTTTCAGACCGGGGAAGCTTTCTTT. Translated: CASSLTGFQTGEAFF.